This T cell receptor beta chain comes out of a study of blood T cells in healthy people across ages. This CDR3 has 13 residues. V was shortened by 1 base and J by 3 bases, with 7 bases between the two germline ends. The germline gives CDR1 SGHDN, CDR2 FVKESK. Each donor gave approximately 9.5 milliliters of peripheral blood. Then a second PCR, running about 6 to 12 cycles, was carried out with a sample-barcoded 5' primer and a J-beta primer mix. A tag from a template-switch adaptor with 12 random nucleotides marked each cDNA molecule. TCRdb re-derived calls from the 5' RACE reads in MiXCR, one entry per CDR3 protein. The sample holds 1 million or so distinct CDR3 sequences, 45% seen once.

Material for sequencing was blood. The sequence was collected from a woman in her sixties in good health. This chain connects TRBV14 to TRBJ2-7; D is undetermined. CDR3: CASSQGKYYEQYF. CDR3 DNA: TGTGCCAGCAGCCAAGGGAAGTACTACGAGCAGTACTTC.